This T cell receptor beta chain was sequenced in a study of blood T cell repertoires in COVID-19. Overall study context: Acute and convalescent COVID-19 samples came from the United States, Italy and Spain. PBMCs, B-cell-depleted T cells, or T cells provided the cDNA or gDNA that made up the material.

V was clipped by 0 bases and J by 0 bases, with 12 bases between them. Germline CDR1 and CDR2: ENHRY and SYGVKD. The CDR3 has 17 amino acids. Source study methods: Reference gene primer amplification gave estimated nucleated cell counts. Produced via immunoSEQ multiplex PCR; TCRdb's table is partial and in-frame only. The V and J calls and the clone size are those of that table, but D and trimming were determined from the DNA. The sample shows 120,000 or so clones, 85% of them seen only once. V gene TRBV10-3 combines with J gene TRBJ1-5; D might be TRBD1 (5 bases). Sequenced: peripheral blood. This TCR was sampled from a woman older than 75 with acute or convalescent COVID-19. The DNA of the CDR3 is TGTGCCATCAGTGAGTCCGGGACTAGGGGTAGCAATCAGCCCCAGCATTTT. Protein: CAISESGTRGSNQPQHF.